These 30 T cell receptor beta chains were all obtained from the same sample, sequenced in a study of T cells in Graves' hyperthyroidism and ophthalmopathy. Amplification yielded TCR beta CDR3 regions, with RNA transcripts as the source. The study used the HTBI primer set for a first-round RT-PCR of the TCR CDR3. TCRdb used MiXCR to reprocess the multiplex PCR reads, holding one entry per CDR3 protein. The sample gives 650,000 to 750,000 distinct CDR3 sequences, 14% of which show up once; about a tenth is in the top ten. The specimen sequenced was blood. The receptors originated from a woman between 18 and 29 years old with Graves' hyperthyroidism.

The chain uses TRBV12-3 or TRBV12-4 and TRBJ2-1, with D perhaps TRBD1 (5 bases). This CDR3 is built from 16 residues. V lost 0 bases, J lost 0 bases, and 9 bases lay in between. Written as DNA, the CDR3 is TGTGCCAGCAGTTTAGCGCACAGGCTCTCCTACAATGAGCAGTTCTTC. Protein sequence: CASSLAHRLSYNEQFF.

As concerns this clonotype: A much larger clone differs from this one at a single base, so this may be a read error. V is TRBV20-1 and J is TRBJ2-7; D is unclear. The CDR3 spans 12 residues. The germline gives CDR1 DFQATT, CDR2 SNEGSKA (reference sequence). The germline V and J ends were trimmed by 3 bases and 1 base, with 7 bases remaining between them. The CDR3 sequence is CSASRKSYEQYF. CDR3 coding DNA: TGCAGTGCTAGTCGGAAGTCCTACGAGCAGTACTTC.

The table lists this clonotype with many counts. V usage is TRBV20-1 and J usage is TRBJ2-1; TRBD2 is a possible D gene (6 bases). The CDR3 contains 12 residues. Trimming stripped 4 bases from V and 10 bases from J, with 14 bases between. Germline V CDR1 and CDR2: DFQATT, SNEGSKA (reference sequence). The chain's CDR3 is CSANLAATEQFF. The CDR3 coding sequence is TGCAGTGCTAATTTAGCGGCAACAGAGCAGTTCTTC.

This clonotype has a single count. The chain links TRBV2 to TRBJ2-5; 11 bases line up with TRBD2. Germline V CDR1 and CDR2: SNHLY, FYNNEI. This CDR3 is 14 amino acids long. Trimming at V came to 10 bases and at J to 5 bases, leaving 9 bases not matched to a gene. CDR3 in DNA: TGTGCCAAGACTAGCGGGAATGCCAAGGAGACCCAGTACTTC. It is translated as CAKTSGNAKETQYF. The full variable domain, completed using reference TRBV2 and TRBJ2-5, is EPEVTQTPSHQVTQMGQEVILRCVPISNHLYFYWYRQILGQKVEFLVSFYNNEISEKSEIFDDQFSVERPDGSNFTLKIRSTKLEDSAMYFCAKTSGNAKETQYFGPGTRLLVL.

This chain links TRBV4-1 with TRBJ2-6; D tentatively reads TRBD1 or TRBD2 (6 bases each). Germline values: CDR1 MGHRA, CDR2 YSYEKL. The CDR3 is 17 residues long. V lost 1 base, J lost 8 bases, and 18 bases lay in between. The CDR3 loop is CASSQAGGRSVSNVLTF. Here the CDR3 DNA reads TGCGCCAGCAGCCAAGCCGGGGGCAGGTCGGTATCCAACGTCCTGACTTTC.

A few counts support this clonotype. J is TRBJ2-2 and V is TRBV5-1; D is unclear. Trimming took off 2 bases at V and 4 bases at J, with 12 bases between the two ends. CDR3 length: 15 amino acids. Germline-derived CDR1 and CDR2 are SGHRS and YFSETQ. The CDR3 spells CASSFLGPGTGELFF. In DNA form, the CDR3 reads TGCGCCAGCAGCTTCCTAGGGCCGGGCACCGGGGAGCTGTTTTTT.

In this sample, this clonotype turned up many times. The DNA of the CDR3 is TGTGCCAGCAGTTCCGCGACTAGCGGGAAATACAATGAGCAGTTCTTC. Amino acids: CASSSATSGKYNEQFF. The chain uses TRBV12-3 or TRBV12-4 and TRBJ2-1; 11 nucleotides match TRBD2. CDR3 size: 16 residues. V trimming: 4 bases; J trimming: 4 bases; junction bases outside the gene matches: 6.

This clonotype showed up many times. The chain carries TRBV6-2 or TRBV6-3 and TRBJ2-1, with TRBD2 identical over 7 bases. Per germline, CDR1 MNHEY and CDR2 SVGEGT. CDR3 length: 14 residues. V lost 5 bases to trimming and J lost 8 bases; unmatched junction nucleotides: 9. CDR3 sequence: CASSPWTRDDEQFF. The CDR3 nucleotides are TGTGCCAGCAGTCCGTGGACTAGGGACGATGAGCAGTTCTTC.

This clonotype was picked up many times. The chain uses TRBV7-9 and TRBJ1-3, with D perhaps TRBD1 (6 bases). Germline loops: CDR1 SEHNR, CDR2 FQNEAQ (reference sequence). V lost 4 bases and J lost 1, with 14 bases in between. This CDR3 has 16 residues. The CDR3 DNA is TGTGCCAGCAGCTCAACGACAGGATCTTCTGGAAACACCATATATTTT. Translated, it gives CASSSTTGSSGNTIYF.

The V and J genes are TRBV7-9 and TRBJ1-2; the D gene is possibly TRBD1 (6 bases). CDR3 length: 15 amino acids. V was pared by 5 bases and J by 4 bases, with 17 bases between. Per germline, CDR1 SEHNR and CDR2 FQNEAQ (reference sequence). Written as DNA, the CDR3 is TGTGCCAGCAGCCCCGCGGGGGGCGTTGGCTATGGCTACACCTTC. This sequence encodes CASSPAGGVGYGYTF.

The CDR3 spells CASSLVLVDGSTGELFF. CDR3 DNA sequence: TGTGCCAGCAGCTTAGTGTTGGTTGATGGGAGCACCGGGGAGCTGTTTTTT. The chain combines TRBV7-8 with TRBJ2-2; possible D gene TRBD2, 5 bases. Trimming removed 1 base at V and 4 bases at J, with 16 bases between. Germline lookup yields CDR1 SGHVS and CDR2 FQNEAQ. This CDR3 region has 17 residues.

This rearrangement joins TRBV14 to TRBJ2-2, with 12 bases matching TRBD2. CDR1 and CDR2 (germline): SGHDN, FVKESK. V lost 4 bases, J lost 5 bases, and 8 bases stayed unmatched. The CDR3 is made up of 17 amino acids. CDR3 region: CASSLPSGRAGTGELFF. DNA for the CDR3: TGTGCCAGCAGCCTCCCTAGCGGGAGGGCCGGGACCGGGGAGCTGTTTTTT. The variable domain in full, completed from reference TRBV14 and TRBJ2-2, reads EAGVTQFPSHSVIEKGQTVTLRCDPISGHDNLYWYRRVMGKEIKFLLHFVKESKQDESGMPNNRFLAERTGGTYSTLKVQPAELEDSGVYFCASSLPSGRAGTGELFFGEGSRLTVL.

Concerning this clonotype: A much more abundant neighbour one base away suggests this may be a read error. The CDR3 here is CAWKSWQRNYEQYF. In DNA form, the CDR3 reads TGTGCCTGGAAGTCGTGGCAGAGGAACTACGAGCAGTACTTC. J is TRBJ2-7 and V is TRBV30; D not certain. The CDR3 runs to 14 residues. CDR1 and CDR2 from the germline V gene are GTSNPN and SVGIG (reference sequence). Trimming left V 4 bases short and J 3 bases short, with 16 bases between.

The chain joins TRBV7-2 to TRBJ2-2, with 7 positions matching TRBD2. CDR3 length: 18 residues. CDR1 and CDR2 from the germline V gene are SGHTA and FQGNSA. V dropped 3 bases and J dropped 4; count of bases not matched to a gene: 14. The CDR3 nucleotides are TGTGCCAGCAGCTTCCCGGGGGAGGCGGGAGTAGGCACCGGGGAGCTGTTTTTT. Its translation: CASSFPGEAGVGTGELFF.

This clonotype was counted only a few times. CDR3 in amino acids: CASSYSRASGREEQYF. The CDR3 DNA sequence: TGTGCCAGCAGTTACTCGAGGGCTAGCGGGAGAGAGGAGCAGTACTTC. The chain combines TRBV6-5 with TRBJ2-7; 10 bases fit TRBD2. In germline, CDR1 is MNHEY, CDR2 SVGAGI. V shed 0 bases and J 7 bases; nucleotides not matched to a gene: 9. This CDR3 has 16 residues.

The V call is TRBV5-1, the J call TRBJ2-2; no definite D call. Germline CDR1 SGHRS, CDR2 YFSETQ. The CDR3 is 14 residues long. Trimming removed 4 bases from V and 7 bases from J, with 14 bases in between. CDR3 residues: CASSPGWGSGELFF. The CDR3 coding sequence is TGCGCCAGCAGCCCGGGTTGGGGAAGCGGGGAGCTGTTTTTT.

This clonotype occurred many times. This chain joins TRBV24-1 and TRBJ2-2, with 9 positions matching TRBD1. J gave up 5 bases and V 3 bases, and 9 bases lay outside the gene matches. Germline CDR1 and CDR2: KGHDR and SFDVKD. The CDR3 is 17 amino acids. CDR3 DNA: TGTGCCACCAGTGATCCCCTGACAGGGGGTTGGACCGGGGAGCTGTTTTTT. Its protein is CATSDPLTGGWTGELFF.

In its sample, this clonotype was seen a few times. V gene TRBV24-1 combines with J gene TRBJ1-1, with 8 bases lining up with TRBD1. CDR3 length equals 17 residues. CDR1 and CDR2 from the germline V gene are KGHDR and SFDVKD. Unmatched junction bases numbered 10, after V lost 4 bases and J lost 1 base. The CDR3 DNA reads TGTGCCACCAGTGAGGGGGACTTGACAGGGGAGAACACTGAAGCTTTCTTT. Translating it yields CATSEGDLTGENTEAFF.

This clonotype was recorded at least ten times. The chain carries TRBV7-2 and TRBJ1-1; TRBD1 might be the D (6 bases). Looked up from germline, CDR1 is SGHTA and CDR2 is FQGNSA. V gave up 3 bases and J gave up 11 bases, with 19 bases separating them. This CDR3 comprises 14 residues. Here the CDR3 reads CASSLGGGKRRAFF. The CDR3 coding sequence is TGTGCCAGCAGCTTGGGGGGCGGGAAAAGAAGGGCTTTCTTT. Full variable domain (missing parts from reference TRBV7-2 and TRBJ1-1): GAGVSQSPSNKVTEKGKDVELRCDPISGHTALYWYRQSLGQGLEFLIYFQGNSAPDKSGLPSDRFSAERTGGSVSTLTIQRTQQEDSAVYLCASSLGGGKRRAFFGQGTRLTVV.

This clonotype was counted once. This sequence joins TRBV19 and TRBJ1-6; D gene ambiguous. The germline gives CDR1 LNHDA, CDR2 SQIVND (reference sequence). CDR3 length: 13 residues. V was shortened by 6 bases and J by 9 bases, with 12 bases between the two germline ends. The CDR3 DNA reads TGTGCCAGTAGCGGTCACCAGTTTTCACCCCTCCACTTT. It encodes CASSGHQFSPLHF.

There are a few counts of this clonotype. The chain uses TRBV6-1 and TRBJ2-7; TRBD2 matches at 8 bases. The ends lost 4 bases at V and 1 base at J; junction bases unmatched: 12. This CDR3 has 17 residues. Germline CDR1 reads MNHNS; CDR2 reads SASEGT. The CDR3 protein is CASSGGQQSGGSYEQYF. The CDR3 coding sequence is TGTGCCAGCAGTGGCGGGCAGCAGTCGGGGGGGTCCTACGAGCAGTACTTC.

This clonotype has only a few counts. With a much larger clone just one base away, this may be a read error. The J gene is TRBJ2-1, the V gene TRBV6-2 or TRBV6-3; D unclear. V lost 6 bases and J 5 bases, leaving 8 bases between the germline ends. Germline V gives CDR1 MNHEY, CDR2 SVGEGT. The CDR3 sequence is 12 residues long. CDR3 loop: CASSQTDNEQFF. For the CDR3, the DNA is TGTGCCAGCAGCCAGACGGACAATGAGCAGTTCTTC.

This clonotype was counted at least ten times. V and J are TRBV28 and TRBJ2-2, with 9 nucleotides matching TRBD2. Trimming removed 8 bases from V and 4 bases from J; junction bases left unmatched: 8. Germline assignment: CDR1 MDHEN and CDR2 SYDVKM. The CDR3 sequence is 15 residues long. The DNA for the CDR3 is TGTGCCAGCGTGGACAGGCGGGAGGGCACCGGGGAGCTGTTTTTT. As protein: CASVDRREGTGELFF.

The chain links TRBV30 to TRBJ1-5, with a possible D match to TRBD1 (6 bases). CDR3 length equals 14 residues. Between the trimmed V and J ends, which lost 3 bases and 4 bases, there was a span of 13 bases. The germline gives CDR1 GTSNPN, CDR2 SVGIG (reference sequence). Here the CDR3 DNA reads TGTGCCTGGAGAGGGGCAGGGGCTAATCAGCCCCAGCATTTT. Its translation: CAWRGAGANQPQHF.

The J gene is TRBJ1-4, the V gene TRBV29-1; D remains unclear. The ends were cut back, 7 bases at V and 0 bases at J, with 6 bases in the middle. Looked up from germline, CDR1 is SQVTM and CDR2 is ANQGSEA. The CDR3 has 12 residues. Here the CDR3 DNA reads TGCAGCGCCCTTGCAACTAATGAAAAACTGTTTTTT. Encoded protein: CSALATNEKLFF.

The genes are TRBV6-2 or TRBV6-3 and TRBJ2-7, with TRBD1 matching 7 bases. This CDR3 spans 16 amino acids. J gave up 0 bases and V 1 base, and 6 bases lay outside the gene matches. Germline-derived CDR1 and CDR2 are MNHEY and SVGEGT. For the CDR3, the DNA is TGTGCCAGCAGTTACTTCCTAGGGGGCAACTCCTACGAGCAGTACTTC. It encodes CASSYFLGGNSYEQYF.

V and J are TRBV11-3 and TRBJ2-1, with TRBD1 as a possible D gene (6 bases). Germline V gene sequence: CDR1 SGHNT, CDR2 YENEEA. The CDR3 consists of 14 residues. The V end was cut by 4 bases, the J end by 4 bases, with 11 bases between. CDR3 sequence: CASSSRDTYNEQFF. CDR3 sequence (DNA): TGTGCCAGCAGCTCCCGGGACACATACAATGAGCAGTTCTTC. Variable domain in full (rest from reference TRBV11-3 and TRBJ2-1): EAGVVQSPRYKIIEKKQPVAFWCNPISGHNTLYWYLQNLGQGPELLIRYENEEAVDDSQLPKDRFSAERLKGVDSTLKIQPAELGDSAVYLCASSSRDTYNEQFFGPGTRLTVL.

V is TRBV19 and J is TRBJ2-2, with D hard to call. Germline V gene sequence: CDR1 LNHDA, CDR2 SQIVND (reference sequence). V was shortened by 8 bases and J by 2 bases, with 12 bases between the two germline ends. This CDR3 spans 14 amino acids. CDR3 sequence (DNA): TGTGCCAGTGCCTGGACGGCCAACACCGGGGAGCTGTTTTTT. It specifies CASAWTANTGELFF.

There are a few counts of this clonotype. The rearrangement joins TRBV29-1 to TRBJ2-1; 9 bases map to TRBD2. This CDR3 has 13 residues. V dropped 7 bases and J dropped 6; count of bases not matched to a gene: 7. Germline lookup yields CDR1 SQVTM and CDR2 ANQGSEA. The CDR3 region is CSAGLALINEQFF. In DNA form, the CDR3 reads TGCAGCGCGGGACTAGCCTTAATCAATGAGCAGTTCTTC.

This clonotype was seen many times. The chain joins TRBV11-2 to TRBJ2-4, with D unresolved. Germline V CDR1 and CDR2: SGHAT, FQNNGV. V was pared by 1 base and J by 3 bases, with 16 bases between. CDR3 length: 17 amino acids. CDR3 sequence reads: CASSLVLGKHDKNIQYF. DNA for the CDR3: TGTGCCAGCAGCTTAGTATTGGGGAAGCACGACAAAAACATTCAGTACTTC.